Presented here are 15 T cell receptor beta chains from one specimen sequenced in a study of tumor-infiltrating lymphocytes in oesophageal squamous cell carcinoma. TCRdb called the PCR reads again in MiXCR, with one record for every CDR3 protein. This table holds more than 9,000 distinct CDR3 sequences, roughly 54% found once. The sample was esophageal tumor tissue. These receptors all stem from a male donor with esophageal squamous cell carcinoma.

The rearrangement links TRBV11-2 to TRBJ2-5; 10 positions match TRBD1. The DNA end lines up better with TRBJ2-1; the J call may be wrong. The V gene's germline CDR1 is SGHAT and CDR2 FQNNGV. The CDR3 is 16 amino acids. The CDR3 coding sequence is TGTGCCAGCAGCAACTCGGGACAGGGGAGAATAGGTGAGCAGTTCTTC. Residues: CASSNSGQGRIGEQFF.

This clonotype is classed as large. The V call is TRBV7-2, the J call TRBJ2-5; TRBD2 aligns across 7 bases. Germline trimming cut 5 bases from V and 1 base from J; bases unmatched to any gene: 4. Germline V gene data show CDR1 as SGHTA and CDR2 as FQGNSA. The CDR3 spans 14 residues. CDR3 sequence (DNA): TGTGCCAGCAGCCCGACTAGCACCCAAGAGACCCAGTACTTC. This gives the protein CASSPTSTQETQYF.

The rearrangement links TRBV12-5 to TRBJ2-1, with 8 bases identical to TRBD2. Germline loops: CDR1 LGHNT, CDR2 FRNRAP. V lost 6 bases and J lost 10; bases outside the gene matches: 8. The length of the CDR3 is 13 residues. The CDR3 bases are TGTGCTAGTGGGCGGGGGGACTCCTACGAGCAGTTCTTC. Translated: CASGRGDSYEQFF.

CDR3 region: CASSFGLAGRGEQFF. CDR3 nucleotide sequence: TGTGCCAGCAGCTTCGGTCTAGCGGGACGGGGTGAGCAGTTCTTC. The rearrangement uses TRBV7-6 and TRBJ2-1; TRBD2 matches 9 bases. Unmatched junction bases numbered 9, after V lost 3 bases and J lost 9 bases. This CDR3 is 15 amino acids long. Germline loops: CDR1 SGHVS, CDR2 FNYEAQ.

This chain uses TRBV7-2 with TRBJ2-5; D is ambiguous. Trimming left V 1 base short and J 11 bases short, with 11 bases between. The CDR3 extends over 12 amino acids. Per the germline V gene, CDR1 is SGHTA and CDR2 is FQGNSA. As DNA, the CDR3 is TGTGCCAGCAGCTTAGTGACCCGTAAGCAGTACTTC. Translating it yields CASSLVTRKQYF.

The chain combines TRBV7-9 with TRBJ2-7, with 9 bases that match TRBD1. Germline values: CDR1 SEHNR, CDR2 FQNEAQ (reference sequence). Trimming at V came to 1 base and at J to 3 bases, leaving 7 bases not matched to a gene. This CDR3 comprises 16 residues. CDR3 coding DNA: TGTGCCAGCAGCTTAGGTCGGACAGGGGAGAACTACGAGCAGTACTTC. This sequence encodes CASSLGRTGENYEQYF.

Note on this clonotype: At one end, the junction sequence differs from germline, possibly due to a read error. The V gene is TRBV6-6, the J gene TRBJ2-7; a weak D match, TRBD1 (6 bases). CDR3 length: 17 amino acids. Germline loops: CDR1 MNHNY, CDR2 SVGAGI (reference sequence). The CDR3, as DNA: TGTGCCAGCAGTTACGCCCTGACAGGCTCCTATAATTCACCCCTCCACTTC. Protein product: CASSYALTGSYNSPLHF.

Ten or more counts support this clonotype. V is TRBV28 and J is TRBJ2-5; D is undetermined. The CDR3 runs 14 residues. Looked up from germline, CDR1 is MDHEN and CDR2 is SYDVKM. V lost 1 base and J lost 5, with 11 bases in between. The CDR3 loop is CASSLSGLRETQYF. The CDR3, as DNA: TGTGCCAGCAGTTTATCCGGGCTAAGGGAGACCCAGTACTTC.

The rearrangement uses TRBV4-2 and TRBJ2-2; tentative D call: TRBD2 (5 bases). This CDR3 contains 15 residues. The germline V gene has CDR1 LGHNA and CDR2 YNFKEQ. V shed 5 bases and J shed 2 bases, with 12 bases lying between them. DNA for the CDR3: TGTGCCAGCAGCGGACTTGGGAGTAACACCGGGGAGCTGTTTTTT. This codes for CASSGLGSNTGELFF.

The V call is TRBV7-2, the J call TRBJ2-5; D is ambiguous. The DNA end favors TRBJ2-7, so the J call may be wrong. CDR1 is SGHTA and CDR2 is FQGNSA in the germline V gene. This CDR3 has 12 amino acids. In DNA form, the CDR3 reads TGTGCCAGCAGCTTAGGGCAATACGAGCAGTACTTC. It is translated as CASSLGQYEQYF.

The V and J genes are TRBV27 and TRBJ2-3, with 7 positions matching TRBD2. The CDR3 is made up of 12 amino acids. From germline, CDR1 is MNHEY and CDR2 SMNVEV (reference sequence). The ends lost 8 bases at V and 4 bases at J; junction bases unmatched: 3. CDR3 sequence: CASGTSADTQYF. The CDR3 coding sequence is TGTGCCAGCGGCACTAGCGCAGATACGCAGTATTTT.

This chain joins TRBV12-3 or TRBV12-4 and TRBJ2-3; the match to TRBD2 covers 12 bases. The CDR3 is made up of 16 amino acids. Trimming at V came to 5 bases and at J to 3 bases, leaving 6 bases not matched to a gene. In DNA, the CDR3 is TGTGCCAGCAGTCGACTAGCGGGGGCAGTGACAGATACGCAGTATTTT. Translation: CASSRLAGAVTDTQYF.

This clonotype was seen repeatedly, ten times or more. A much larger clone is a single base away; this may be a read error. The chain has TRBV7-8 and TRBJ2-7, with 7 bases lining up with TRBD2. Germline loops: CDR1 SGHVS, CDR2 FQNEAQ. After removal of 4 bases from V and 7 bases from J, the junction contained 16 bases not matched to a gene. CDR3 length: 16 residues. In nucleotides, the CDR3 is TGTGCCAGCAGCTCAGAGCGCGGGAGTAGTTACAATGAGCAGTACTTC. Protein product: CASSSERGSSYNEQYF.

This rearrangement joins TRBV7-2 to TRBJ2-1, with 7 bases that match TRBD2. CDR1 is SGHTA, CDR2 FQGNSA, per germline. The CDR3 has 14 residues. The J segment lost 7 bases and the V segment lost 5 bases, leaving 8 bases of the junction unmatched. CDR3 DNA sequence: TGTGCCAGCAGCCCCCGCGGGGGAATGAATGAGCAGTTCTTC. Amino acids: CASSPRGGMNEQFF. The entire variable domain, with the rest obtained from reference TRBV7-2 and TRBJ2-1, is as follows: GAGVSQSPSNKVTEKGKDVELRCDPISGHTALYWYRQSLGQGLEFLIYFQGNSAPDKSGLPSDRFSAERTGGSVSTLTIQRTQQEDSAVYLCASSPRGGMNEQFFGPGTRLTVL.

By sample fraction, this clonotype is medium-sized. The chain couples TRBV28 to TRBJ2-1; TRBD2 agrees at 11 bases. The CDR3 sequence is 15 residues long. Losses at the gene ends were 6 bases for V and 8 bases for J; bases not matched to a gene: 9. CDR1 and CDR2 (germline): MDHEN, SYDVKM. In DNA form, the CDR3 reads TGTGCCAGCAGCTCCACTAGCGGGAGAAACTATGAGCAGTTCTTC. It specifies CASSSTSGRNYEQFF.